Presented here are 13 T cell receptor beta chains from one specimen sequenced in a study of shared clonotypes between healthy human individuals. TCRdb keeps only in-frame clones here, not all; method: immunoSEQ multiplex PCR. The table has over 2 million clones, 95% seen once; the top ten hold more than 0.1%. What was sequenced was naive CD4+ T cells sorted from blood. Subset in this sample: CD45RA+ positively selected. These receptors all stem from a young man in good health.

V usage is TRBV6-5 and J usage is TRBJ1-2, with D hard to call. Germline CDR1 reads MNHEY; CDR2 reads SVGAGI. This CDR3 is built from 14 residues. The V and J ends lost 7 bases and 5 bases respectively, with 17 bases between them. The CDR3 nucleotides read TGTGCCAGCACCCGAGACGGCTCCTCTTATGGCTACACCTTC. This translates into CASTRDGSSYGYTF.

The rearrangement links TRBV5-4 to TRBJ1-1, with 8 nucleotides matching TRBD1. J lost 5 bases, V lost 5 bases, and 11 bases had no gene match. The CDR3 has 15 amino acids. Germline values: CDR1 SGHNT, CDR2 YYREEE (reference sequence). In DNA, the CDR3 is TGTGCCAGCAGGGACCCCACCAGGGGGCATACTGAAGCTTTCTTT. This translates into CASRDPTRGHTEAFF.

Comment on this clone: In the same sample, other DNA sequences code for this CDR3. V gene TRBV30 combines with J gene TRBJ1-1; D is ambiguous. From germline, CDR1 is GTSNPN and CDR2 SVGIG (reference sequence). The CDR3 is made up of 11 amino acids. Trimming removed 0 bases at V and 5 bases at J, with 4 bases between. CDR3 coding DNA: TGTGCCTGGAGTGTAATTACTGAAGCTTTCTTT. Its protein product is CAWSVITEAFF.

V usage is TRBV11-2 and J usage is TRBJ2-1; D perhaps matches TRBD1 (5 bases). The germline gives CDR1 SGHAT, CDR2 FQNNGV. V dropped 5 bases and J dropped 4 bases, with 9 bases sitting between them. This CDR3 has 13 amino acids. The CDR3 spells CASSQGGYNEQFF. For the CDR3, the DNA is TGTGCCAGCAGCCAGGGTGGGTACAATGAGCAGTTCTTC.

The J gene is TRBJ2-7, the V gene TRBV10-3, with TRBD2 matching over 13 bases. Germline lookup yields CDR1 ENHRY and CDR2 SYGVKD. With 5 bases clipped from V and 2 bases from J, the junction kept 9 bases outside the gene matches. The CDR3 covers 17 residues. CDR3 sequence: CAISRLAGGRSPYEQYF. The CDR3 bases are TGTGCCATCAGTAGACTAGCGGGAGGCCGGAGCCCCTACGAGCAGTACTTC.

As DNA, the CDR3 is TGTGCCAGCAGAAGGGACATGCGTTACGAGCAGTACTTC. This translates into CASRRDMRYEQYF. The V gene is TRBV28, the J gene TRBJ2-7, with D possibly being TRBD1 (6 bases). CDR1 MDHEN and CDR2 SYDVKM come from the germline V gene. V shed 6 bases and J shed 4 bases, with 13 bases lying between them. This CDR3 contains 13 residues.

The chain uses TRBV5-1 and TRBJ1-2; the match to TRBD1 covers 7 bases. With 3 bases clipped from V and 8 bases from J, the junction kept 7 bases outside the gene matches. Germline V lookup: CDR1 SGHRS, CDR2 YFSETQ. The CDR3 sequence is 13 residues long. Here the CDR3 DNA reads TGCGCCAGCAGCTCAACAGGGGTTATGGGCTACACCTTC. Its protein is CASSSTGVMGYTF.

This chain joins TRBV28 and TRBJ2-5, with 10 bases aligning to TRBD2. CDR1 is MDHEN, CDR2 SYDVKM, per germline. This CDR3 contains 14 residues. The J segment lost 2 bases and the V segment lost 8 bases, leaving 5 bases of the junction unmatched. CDR3 in amino acids: CASRSGGNQETQYF. The CDR3 DNA reads as TGTGCCAGCCGTAGCGGGGGGAATCAAGAGACCCAGTACTTC.

In the case of this clone: This CDR3 is also generated by other DNA sequences in the sample. V usage is TRBV6-5 and J usage is TRBJ2-5, with D possibly TRBD1 on 5 matching bases. The CDR3 is 12 amino acids. V lost 6 bases, J lost 4 bases, and 9 bases lay in between. Germline-derived CDR1 and CDR2 are MNHEY and SVGAGI. For the CDR3, the DNA is TGTGCCAGCAGCAGGGTCGGAGAGACCCAGTACTTC. Translated: CASSRVGETQYF.

CDR3 sequence: CASSSGDTQYF. The CDR3 region has the DNA TGTGCCAGCAGCAGCGGAGATACGCAGTATTTT. V gene TRBV9 combines with J gene TRBJ2-3, with TRBD2 as a possible D gene (5 bases). V gave up 4 bases and J gave up 5 bases, with 5 bases separating them. The CDR3 runs 11 residues. CDR1 and CDR2 from the germline V gene are SGDLS and YYNGEE.

The chain employs TRBV11-2 and TRBJ1-1, with D possibly TRBD1 on 5 matching bases. From germline, CDR1 is SGHAT and CDR2 FQNNGV. Trimming cost V 2 bases and J 7 bases, with 11 bases left between them. This CDR3 comprises 13 residues. The CDR3 DNA is TGTGCCAGCAGCTTATCTGAAGGGGATGAAGCTTTCTTT. This translates into CASSLSEGDEAFF.

The chain uses TRBV2 and TRBJ2-7; TRBD1 aligns across 9 bases. The V segment lost 4 bases and the J segment 5 bases; nucleotides outside the gene matches: 6. This CDR3 region has 14 residues. Germline CDR1 is SNHLY and CDR2 is FYNNEI. CDR3: CASSVLDRGDEQYF. In DNA, the CDR3 is TGTGCCAGCAGTGTCTTGGACAGGGGAGACGAGCAGTACTTC. Full variable domain (remainder filled in from reference TRBV2 and TRBJ2-7): EPEVTQTPSHQVTQMGQEVILRCVPISNHLYFYWYRQILGQKVEFLVSFYNNEISEKSEIFDDQFSVERPDGSNFTLKIRSTKLEDSAMYFCASSVLDRGDEQYFGPGTRLTVT.

The chain recombines TRBV5-1 with TRBJ1-3; D is unresolved. This CDR3 is 15 amino acids long. Between the trimmed V and J ends, which lost 3 bases and 4 bases, there was a span of 14 bases. Germline-derived CDR1 and CDR2 are SGHRS and YFSETQ. The chain's CDR3 is CASSSSGLSGNTIYF. The CDR3 DNA reads as TGCGCCAGCAGCTCCTCAGGTTTATCCGGAAACACCATATATTTT.